This TCR beta chain was sequenced in a study of T-cell reconstitution after alpha-beta-depleted transplantation in children (dated by TCRdb to the mid-2010s). Some background on the complete study: Using TCR repertoire profiling, the study followed T-cell immune reconstitution in a quantitative way in children after TCRalphabeta/CD19-depleted allogeneic hematopoietic cell transplantation.

The sample holds many counts of this clonotype. What antigen it recognizes has not been identified. No base-level quality is on record; no much larger clone is a single base apart. To prepare the library, PCR was applied. Sequenced on an Illumina HiSeq 2500. TCR libraries were prepared with molecular barcoding, using unique molecular identifiers to normalize TCRbeta repertoire quantification. The public reads were reprocessed in TCRdb via fastp at Q25 and MiXCR, keeping in-frame beta chains. Each entry merges the rows of one CDR3 protein and shows their most common DNA and genes. This sample lists fewer than 120,000 distinct CDR3 sequences; around a tenth were detected once. Jointly, the top ten make up approximately 7.6% of the sample. Based on the germline V gene, the CDR1 and CDR2 sequences are SGHAT and FQNNGV. Trimmed from V: 5 bases; trimmed from J: 4 bases; junction bases lacking a gene match: 11. From cysteine to phenylalanine, the CDR3 is 18 amino acids long. Only CDR3 DNA is held: 54 bases, read in frame from base 1.

The sequence joins TRBV11-2 to TRBJ2-1; 13 nucleotides in the junction match TRBD2. This TCR was recovered from a human donor who donated a stem cell graft to a child with acute lymphoblastic leukemia. The sequencing here drew on PBMCs from the stem cell graft donor, taken from the stem cell graft. In nucleotide form, the sequence is TGTGCCAGCAGCCTCGGGACTAGCGGGGCTTCTCCATACAATGAGCAGTTCTTC. The translation is CASSLGTSGASPYNEQFF.